Included here is one TCR beta chain sequence, with context. This clonotype showed up just a few times. It has no known antigen specificity. Per-base quality was not reported, and no clone a single base away is much larger than it. The entry originates in a study of T cells after yellow fever vaccination (dated by TCRdb to between 2018 and 2021). About the investigation overall: The SMART-Seq v4 Ultra Low Input RNA kit was used to prepare libraries from fractions with low cell numbers. Bulk TCR alpha and beta repertoires were sequenced longitudinally to track T-cell clones before and after primary and booster YFV17D yellow fever vaccination. Two healthy male donors, one aged 18 to 30 and one aged 30 to 40 years, were included in the cohort. Blood samples were taken at several timepoints before and after primary and secondary immunization, and bulk PBMC replicates and cell subsets were isolated.

Sequencing took place on an Illumina NovaSeq 6000. TCR cDNA was synthesized by 5'RACE template switching, which introduced a universal primer site and unique molecular identifiers. Priming of cDNA synthesis was performed from both the TCR alpha and TCR beta constant segments. Two PCR steps were used to amplify libraries, with sample barcodes and sequencing adapters being added in the second step. Sequencing of libraries was done on Illumina HiSeq 2500 (2x100 bp) or NovaSeq (2x150 bp). Per the authors' processing: Reads were demultiplexed and collapsed into UMI consensus sequences with MIGEC, and V(D)J alignment was performed with MiXCR. Clonotypes responding to the vaccine were identified with edgeR on replicate PBMC samples, with the criteria of FDR below 0.01 and a log2 fold change above 5 up to day 15. Each bulk clonotype received a CD4 or CD8 identity based on whether the sequenced CD4 or CD8 repertoire contained that clonotype at higher abundance. TCRdb reprocessing: public reads trimmed at Q25 with fastp, clones called with MiXCR, in-frame beta chains kept. Records with the same CDR3 protein are collapsed into one entry carrying the most frequent genes and DNA. The authors' filters were not applied to this entry. The sample yields about 350,000 distinct CDR3 sequences; about an eighth were counted once. The ten largest account for about 3% of the sample.

CDR1 and CDR2, per the germline V gene, are SGHTS and YDEGEE. The CDR3 measures 17 amino acids from cysteine to phenylalanine. Only CDR3 DNA remains: 51 bases, in frame from the first base. For this chain, trimming is 3 bases at the V end and 3 bases at the J end, and the number of junction bases without a gene match is 11. The treatment or condition label of this sample denotes: live attenuated yellow fever vaccine strain. PBMCs were isolated from peripheral blood using a standard Ficoll-Paque protocol. CD4 and CD8 T-cell fractions were isolated with Dynabeads CD4 and CD8 positive selection kits. RNA was extracted with TriZol from bulk PBMCs, CD4 and CD8 fractions, and dextramer-positive and dextramer-negative fractions. Points the paper makes about the study in general: The secondary T-cell response was weaker than the primary response but faster, peaking on day 5 instead of day 15. After the booster, most of the clones that had expanded following primary vaccination were detected again (around 97% of CD4 and 85% to 90% of CD8), which suggests that memory was broadly maintained. Because only two donors were included in the study, the extent to which the findings can be generalized is limited. A small fraction of clonotypes appeared in both the CD4 and CD8 compartments, likely as a result of convergent recombination. Because abundant contaminating clonotypes from the bulk population could be contained in FACS-sorted repertoires, computational filtering was required.

This sequence was found in a man between 18 and 29 years old who received the YFV17D yellow fever vaccine. The rearrangement joined TRBV5-8 to TRBJ2-2, with TRBD1 identical over 7 junction bases. The sequencing used CD4+ T cells sorted from PBMCs, collected 15 days after the yellow fever booster vaccination. The sequence in DNA is TGTGCCAGCAGCTCGACCCGATGGACAGGTCACACCGGGGAGCTGTTTTTT. It specifies CASSSTRWTGHTGELFF.